Shown below are 29 T cell receptor beta chains from a single sample sequenced in a study of blood T cell repertoires in COVID-19. Clones were read by immunoSEQ multiplex PCR, and TCRdb kept only the in-frame ones, dropping some. The sample yields 200,000 to 250,000 clones, approximately 90% seen once. What was sequenced was peripheral blood. These receptors were taken from a man between 60 and 75 years old with COVID-19, enrolled during active disease.

The table lists this clone with a count of one. This rearrangement joins TRBV4-1 to TRBJ1-5; 9 bases match TRBD1. The germline V gene has CDR1 MGHRA and CDR2 YSYEKL. The CDR3 covers 16 residues. After removal of 1 base from V and 2 bases from J, the junction contained 3 bases not matched to a gene. CDR3 sequence: CASSQGTGAGNQPQHF. As DNA, the CDR3 is TGCGCCAGCAGCCAAGGGACAGGGGCGGGCAATCAGCCCCAGCATTTT.

The rearrangement uses TRBV10-3 and TRBJ1-2, with 7 nucleotides matching TRBD1. V shed 3 bases and J 8 bases; nucleotides not matched to a gene: 6. The CDR3 runs 13 residues. Germline assignment: CDR1 ENHRY and CDR2 SYGVKD. CDR3 loop: CAISERQGEGYTF. The CDR3 DNA reads TGTGCCATCAGTGAACGACAGGGTGAGGGCTACACCTTC.

With regard to this clone: Other DNA sequences within the sample encode an identical CDR3. The chain joins TRBV19 to TRBJ1-1; D is undetermined. The CDR3 has 13 residues. Between the trimmed V and J ends, which lost 3 bases and 1 base, there was a span of 6 bases. Germline values: CDR1 LNHDA, CDR2 SQIVND (reference sequence). In DNA, the CDR3 is TGTGCCAGTAGTATTAATAGGAACACTGAAGCTTTCTTT. Its protein product is CASSINRNTEAFF.

The chain employs TRBV18 and TRBJ2-5; 9 bases fit TRBD1. CDR3 length: 14 residues. The trim removed 5 bases at V and 2 bases at J, leaving 3 bases unmatched. Looked up from germline, CDR1 is KGHSH and CDR2 is LQKENI. The CDR3 is CASSKGQGQETQYF. The CDR3, as DNA: TGTGCCAGCTCAAAAGGACAGGGGCAAGAGACCCAGTACTTC. The entire variable domain, with the rest obtained from reference TRBV18 and TRBJ2-5, is as follows: NAGVMQNPRHLVRRRGQEARLRCSPMKGHSHVYWYRQLPEEGLKFMVYLQKENIIDESGMPKERFSAEFPKEGPSILRIQQVVRGDSAAYFCASSKGQGQETQYFGPGTRLLVL.

This clone was seen only once. This chain links TRBV6-5 with TRBJ1-3; D gene uncertain. This CDR3 is 15 amino acids long. Germline CDR1 reads MNHEY; CDR2 reads SVGAGI. With 0 bases removed from V and 0 bases from J, the gap between germline ends came to 6 bases. CDR3 nucleotides: TGTGCCAGCAGTTACTCGTCAGGCTCTGGAAACACCATATATTTT. Translation: CASSYSSGSGNTIYF.

The rearrangement joins TRBV28 to TRBJ1-5; no firm D call. This CDR3 comprises 15 residues. CDR1 and CDR2 from the germline V gene are MDHEN and SYDVKM. The ends were cut back, 6 bases at V and 3 bases at J, with 15 bases in the middle. CDR3 DNA sequence: TGTGCCAGCAGATATTATAGAGTGGTCAATCAGCCCCAGCATTTT. The encoded protein is CASRYYRVVNQPQHF.

CDR3 loop: CASREAPVNYGYTF. In nucleotides, the CDR3 is TGTGCCAGCAGAGAGGCCCCGGTCAACTATGGCTACACCTTC. The gene calls are TRBV2 and TRBJ1-2, with D unclear. This CDR3 region has 14 residues. Per germline, CDR1 SNHLY and CDR2 FYNNEI. Trimming left V 6 bases short and J 2 bases short, with 13 bases between.

The V gene is TRBV15, the J gene TRBJ2-7; the D gene is possibly TRBD1 (6 bases). Germline values: CDR1 LNHNV, CDR2 YYDKDF (reference sequence). This CDR3 is built from 15 residues. Trimming pared 1 base from V and 2 bases from J, leaving 12 bases between. In DNA, the CDR3 is TGTGCCACCAGCAGAGGAGCAGGGGCGACCTACGAGCAGTACTTC. This translates into CATSRGAGATYEQYF.

This sequence joins TRBV10-3 and TRBJ2-7; 11 bases fit TRBD2. Germline CDR1 is ENHRY and CDR2 is SYGVKD. This CDR3 is built from 15 residues. The ends lost 3 bases at V and 7 bases at J; junction bases unmatched: 8. CDR3: CAISEGLAGGLEQYF. The CDR3 DNA is TGTGCCATCAGTGAAGGGCTAGCGGGGGGCCTGGAGCAGTACTTC.

The chain's CDR3 is CASSLLGAEAFF. CDR3 sequence (DNA): TGTGCCAGCAGTTTACTAGGGGCTGAAGCTTTCTTT. The V call is TRBV12-3 or TRBV12-4, the J call TRBJ1-1, with D maybe TRBD1 (5 bases). Deletions cut 2 bases from V and 6 bases from J, with 7 bases between. The CDR3 runs 12 residues.

This clone appeared once. The chain recombines TRBV5-5 with TRBJ1-2; possible D gene TRBD1, 6 bases. Trimming took 3 bases from V and 1 from J, leaving 13 bases between them. CDR1 and CDR2 from the germline V gene are SGHKS and YYEKEE (reference sequence). CDR3 size: 15 residues. CDR3 coding DNA: TGTGCCAGCAGCTCCCAACAGGGTTTTAACTATGGCTACACCTTC. This sequence encodes CASSSQQGFNYGYTF.

The chain is built from TRBV11-2 and TRBJ1-2, with 8 bases aligning to TRBD1. Germline values: CDR1 SGHAT, CDR2 FQNNGV. V was clipped by 4 bases and J by 0 bases; unmatched bases: 7. The CDR3 has 16 residues. The CDR3 sequence is CASSSARDRSNYGYTF. CDR3 DNA sequence: TGTGCCAGCAGCTCCGCCCGGGACAGGTCTAACTATGGCTACACCTTC.

V gene TRBV4-3 combines with J gene TRBJ2-5; D perhaps matches TRBD2 (6 bases). Germline loops: CDR1 LGHNA, CDR2 YSLEER. The CDR3 runs 15 residues. The V gene lost 2 bases and the J gene lost 5 bases, with 15 bases spanning the gap. CDR3 in DNA: TGCGCCAGCAGCCAAAAGTGGGACTGGGGGGAGACCCAGTACTTC. Translated: CASSQKWDWGETQYF.

The V call is TRBV2, the J call TRBJ1-4, with D maybe TRBD1 (6 bases). The CDR3 sequence is 15 residues long. The V and J ends lost 5 bases and 8 bases respectively, with 18 bases between them. Germline-derived CDR1 and CDR2 are SNHLY and FYNNEI. The CDR3 DNA sequence: TGTGCCAGCAGTCGAGACCCCCCAAGGGGGGAAAAACTGTTTTTT. Its translation is CASSRDPPRGEKLFF.

The chain joins TRBV5-4 to TRBJ2-7; TRBD2 matches 7 bases. This CDR3 has 14 amino acids. Germline V gene sequence: CDR1 SGHNT, CDR2 YYREEE (reference sequence). V gave up 2 bases and J gave up 3 bases; unmatched junction bases: 5. CDR3 in DNA: TGTGCCAGCAGCTTCGGCGGCGGGAGCTACGAGCAGTACTTC. Translating gives CASSFGGGSYEQYF.

The V call is TRBV19, the J call TRBJ2-7, with a weak D call TRBD2 (6 bases). The CDR3 length is 15 residues. Germline CDR1 LNHDA, CDR2 SQIVND (reference sequence). Trimming pared 6 bases from V and 0 bases from J, leaving 15 bases between. The CDR3 DNA reads as TGTGCCAGTAGGGCTGGACGGGGGAGCTCCTACGAGCAGTACTTC. Amino acid sequence: CASRAGRGSSYEQYF.

This clone has a single count. This sequence joins TRBV5-4 and TRBJ1-4; the D is unclear. The CDR3 runs to 15 residues. The germline V gene has CDR1 SGHNT and CDR2 YYREEE (reference sequence). V lost 2 bases to trimming and J lost 7 bases, with 15 bases between them. CDR3 residues: CASSLLSSAPEKLFF. The CDR3 DNA follows: TGTGCCAGCAGCTTACTGTCTTCCGCACCTGAAAAACTGTTTTTT.

V gene TRBV24-1 combines with J gene TRBJ2-1, with 14 bases fitting TRBD2. V shed 1 base and J 4 bases; nucleotides not matched to a gene: 5. The CDR3 contains 18 residues. Per germline, CDR1 KGHDR and CDR2 SFDVKD. CDR3 loop: CATSDFGTSGSMYNEQFF. DNA for the CDR3: TGTGCCACCAGTGATTTCGGGACTAGCGGGAGTATGTACAATGAGCAGTTCTTC.

The rearrangement uses TRBV30 and TRBJ1-2; tentatively, D is TRBD1 (5 bases). The CDR3 sequence is 14 residues long. CDR1 and CDR2 (germline): GTSNPN, SVGIG (reference sequence). V dropped 3 bases and J dropped 0 bases, with 11 bases sitting between them. The CDR3 coding sequence is TGTGCCTGGAGGGAGGGGCAGGCTAACTATGGCTACACCTTC. Protein sequence: CAWREGQANYGYTF.

The rearrangement links TRBV9 to TRBJ2-3; 10 bases are a match to TRBD1. Germline V gene lookup returns CDR1 SGDLS and CDR2 YYNGEE. The CDR3 has 16 residues. Germline trimming cut 4 bases from V and 0 bases from J; bases unmatched to any gene: 5. CDR3: CASSLRQGASTDTQYF. In nucleotides, the CDR3 is TGTGCCAGCAGCCTGCGACAGGGGGCCAGCACAGATACGCAGTATTTT.

The chain joins TRBV5-4 to TRBJ1-2, with a weak D call TRBD1 (5 bases). V lost 0 bases and J lost 4, with 10 bases in between. Germline V gene data show CDR1 as SGHNT and CDR2 as YYREEE (reference sequence). This CDR3 contains 14 residues. CDR3 sequence: CASSLGAGSYGYTF. As DNA, the CDR3 is TGTGCCAGCAGCTTGGGGGCAGGGTCCTATGGCTACACCTTC. Variable domain in full (rest from reference TRBV5-4 and TRBJ1-2): ETGVTQSPTHLIKTRGQQVTLRCSSQSGHNTVSWYQQALGQGPQFIFQYYREEENGRGNFPPRFSGLQFPNYSSELNVNALELDDSALYLCASSLGAGSYGYTFGSGTRLTVV.

The chain combines TRBV11-3 with TRBJ1-1, with D unclear. The germline V gene has CDR1 SGHNT and CDR2 YENEEA. Trimming removed 6 bases from V and 6 bases from J, with 17 bases in between. CDR3 length: 14 amino acids. The CDR3 DNA sequence: TGTGCCAGCAGTCCGGGAGTGGGTAACTCTGAAGCTTTCTTT. Amino acids: CASSPGVGNSEAFF.

CDR3 region: CASSSLAGGPSYEQYF. CDR3 coding DNA: TGCGCCAGCAGCTCCCTAGCGGGAGGGCCCTCCTACGAGCAGTACTTC. The gene calls are TRBV5-1 and TRBJ2-7; TRBD2 agrees at 12 bases. The germline CDR1 and CDR2 sequences are SGHRS and YFSETQ. This CDR3 has 16 residues. The V gene end was trimmed by 3 bases and the J gene end by 0 bases; junction bases not matched to a gene: 4. The complete variable domain, with remaining parts taken from reference TRBV5-1 and TRBJ2-7, reads KAGVTQTPRYLIKTRGQQVTLSCSPISGHRSVSWYQQTPGQGLQFLFEYFSETQRNKGNFPGRFSGRQFSNSRSEMNVSTLELGDSALYLCASSSLAGGPSYEQYFGPGTRLTVT.

This chain joins TRBV27 and TRBJ1-1, with no clear D. CDR3 length: 15 amino acids. CDR1 MNHEY and CDR2 SMNVEV come from the germline V gene (reference sequence). The ends were cut back, 5 bases at V and 4 bases at J, with 17 bases in the middle. The CDR3 DNA reads as TGTGCCAGCAGTCCAAGTAAACCTAGGAGCACTGAAGCTTTCTTT. It encodes CASSPSKPRSTEAFF.

The chain uses TRBV6-5 and TRBJ1-5, with unresolved D. The length of the CDR3 is 14 residues. V gave up 7 bases and J gave up 5 bases, with 15 bases separating them. The germline V gene encodes CDR1 MNHEY and CDR2 SVGAGI. CDR3 loop: CASKAPEVDQPQHF. The DNA for the CDR3 is TGTGCCAGCAAAGCTCCCGAGGTAGATCAGCCCCAGCATTTT.

The V gene is TRBV11-1, the J gene TRBJ2-1; 8 bases are shared with TRBD2. Germline V gene data show CDR1 as SGHAT and CDR2 as FQDESV (reference sequence). V trimming: 5 bases; J trimming: 0 bases; junction bases outside the gene matches: 3. The CDR3 spans 15 residues. Written as DNA, the CDR3 is TGTGCCAGCAGCAGTAGCGGGACCTCCTACAATGAGCAGTTCTTC. Encoded protein: CASSSSGTSYNEQFF.

The chain couples TRBV27 to TRBJ1-2, with no clear D. V was cut by 3 bases and J by 5 bases, with 7 bases left in between. Germline-derived CDR1 and CDR2 are MNHEY and SMNVEV (reference sequence). This CDR3 has 12 residues. The CDR3 nucleotides read TGTGCCAGCAGTTTGGGCAGATATGGCTACACCTTC. The encoded protein is CASSLGRYGYTF.

V gene TRBV19 combines with J gene TRBJ2-1, with 11 bases fitting TRBD2. CDR1 LNHDA and CDR2 SQIVND come from the germline V gene (reference sequence). After removal of 5 bases from V and 5 bases from J, the junction contained 11 bases not matched to a gene. This CDR3 is 17 amino acids long. DNA for the CDR3: TGTGCCAGTAGTGAAATTAGCGGGAGGGCCCGGGACAATGAGCAGTTCTTC. Translating it yields CASSEISGRARDNEQFF.

This clone was seen only once. The chain recombines TRBV11-2 with TRBJ1-2, with D perhaps matching TRBD1 (5 bases). The CDR3 is 15 amino acids. Trimming shortened V by 2 bases and J by 4 bases, and 14 bases separated the two germline ends. The germline V gene encodes CDR1 SGHAT and CDR2 FQNNGV. The CDR3 loop is CASSLSRTRIYGYTF. The CDR3 nucleotides read TGTGCCAGCAGCTTAAGCAGGACAAGAATCTATGGCTACACCTTC.